Listed here are 23 T cell receptor beta chains from one sample, sequenced in a study of blood T cell repertoires in COVID-19. Measured with immunoSEQ multiplex PCR; TCRdb has only the in-frame clones, and not every one. The repertoire holds about 170,000 clones, with around 82% as singletons. Sequenced material: peripheral blood. Receptors originate from a young man with active or convalescent COVID-19.

The gene calls are TRBV3-1 (or the pseudogene TRBV3-2) and TRBJ2-3; 7 bases map to TRBD2. In germline, CDR1 is LGHDT, CDR2 YNNKEL (reference sequence). This CDR3 has 14 amino acids. V lost 4 bases and J lost 0; bases outside the gene matches: 1. This CDR3 reads CASSLSGSTDTQYF. CDR3 nucleotide sequence: TGTGCCAGCAGCCTTAGCGGGAGCACAGATACGCAGTATTTT.

The V and J genes are TRBV7-8 and TRBJ2-7; 9 nucleotides line up with TRBD2. V trimming: 0 bases; J trimming: 3 bases; junction bases outside the gene matches: 0. Germline V lookup: CDR1 SGHVS, CDR2 FQNEAQ. The CDR3 length is 14 residues. CDR3 amino acids: CASSLASGGYEQYF. The CDR3 DNA sequence: TGTGCCAGCAGCTTAGCTAGCGGGGGCTACGAGCAGTACTTC.

Of note for this clone: Additional DNA sequences in this sample encode the identical CDR3. This sequence joins TRBV19 and TRBJ2-2; 10 bases match TRBD2. The CDR3 spans 14 residues. Germline V gene lookup returns CDR1 LNHDA and CDR2 SQIVND (reference sequence). Losses at the gene ends were 4 bases for V and 4 bases for J; bases not matched to a gene: 0. As DNA, the CDR3 is TGTGCCAGTAGTACTAGCGGGGGCACCGGGGAGCTGTTTTTT. Translation: CASSTSGGTGELFF. Combining the CDR3 with reference TRBV19 and TRBJ2-2 gives the whole variable domain DGGITQSPKYLFRKEGQNVTLSCEQNLNHDAMYWYRQDPGQGLRLIYYSQIVNDFQKGDIAEGYSVSREKKESFPLTVTSAQKNPTAFYLCASSTSGGTGELFFGEGSRLTVL.

The chain employs TRBV5-1 and TRBJ2-2; 10 positions agree with TRBD1. Germline CDR1 reads SGHRS; CDR2 reads YFSETQ. The V gene end was trimmed by 4 bases and the J gene end by 5 bases; junction bases not matched to a gene: 5. This CDR3 has 15 amino acids. The CDR3 sequence is CASSVGTGETGELFF. For the CDR3, the DNA is TGCGCCAGCAGCGTTGGGACAGGGGAGACCGGGGAGCTGTTTTTT.

This chain uses TRBV6-5 with TRBJ2-2; 7 nucleotides align to TRBD1. Germline V CDR1 and CDR2: MNHEY, SVGAGI. CDR3 length: 15 residues. Germline trimming cut 10 bases from V and 2 bases from J; bases unmatched to any gene: 10. CDR3 sequence (DNA): TGTGCCATTAAGCGGACAGGCCAAAACACCGGGGAGCTGTTTTTT. This encodes CAIKRTGQNTGELFF.

This chain joins TRBV15 and TRBJ1-1; D may be TRBD1 (6 bases). V lost 3 bases and J lost 6, with 20 bases in between. This CDR3 has 16 residues. Germline CDR1 and CDR2: LNHNV and YYDKDF (reference sequence). The DNA of the CDR3 is TGTGCCACCAGCAGGCCGGGGGGCACGGTAAAAGCTGAAGCTTTCTTT. Residues: CATSRPGGTVKAEAFF.

The rearrangement joins TRBV19 to TRBJ2-3, with 8 bases lining up with TRBD2. CDR1 LNHDA and CDR2 SQIVND come from the germline V gene (reference sequence). This CDR3 spans 16 amino acids. Unmatched junction bases numbered 13, after V lost 5 bases and J lost 6 bases. The DNA for the CDR3 is TGTGCCAGTAGTTACTTCAGGACTAGCAAAACGGATACGCAGTATTTT. This codes for CASSYFRTSKTDTQYF.

The chain recombines TRBV19 with TRBJ1-5, with D possibly being TRBD1 (5 bases). CDR3 length: 13 amino acids. Trimming cost V 2 bases and J 11 bases, with 13 bases left between them. Germline-derived CDR1 and CDR2 are LNHDA and SQIVND (reference sequence). The CDR3 nucleotides read TGTGCCAGTAGTATATCTGAGGCAGGGACCCAGCATTTT. This encodes CASSISEAGTQHF.

The gene calls are TRBV12-3 or TRBV12-4 and TRBJ1-2, with D unclear. V dropped 3 bases and J dropped 13 bases, with 18 bases sitting between them. There are 13 residues in the CDR3. Here the CDR3 DNA reads TGTGCCAGCAGTTTCCGGGAAAGCGGAACTACCACCTTC. It codes for CASSFRESGTTTF.

The chain joins TRBV6-6 to TRBJ2-4, with 10 bases fitting TRBD1. Germline V gene sequence: CDR1 MNHNY, CDR2 SVGAGI (reference sequence). This CDR3 region has 19 residues. V lost 5 bases, J lost 0 bases, and 13 bases stayed unmatched. The CDR3 sequence: CASSQSRDRGSLAKNIQYF. DNA for the CDR3: TGTGCCAGCAGTCAATCCCGGGACAGGGGTTCGCTAGCCAAAAACATTCAGTACTTC.

The CDR3 sequence: CAWGSGTGAFYEQYF. CDR3 nucleotides: TGTGCCTGGGGATCTGGGACAGGCGCTTTCTACGAGCAGTACTTC. This chain uses TRBV30 with TRBJ2-7; TRBD1 aligns across 8 bases. CDR3 size: 15 residues. Germline-derived CDR1 and CDR2 are GTSNPN and SVGIG (reference sequence). V trimming: 5 bases; J trimming: 3 bases; junction bases outside the gene matches: 12.

The chain recombines TRBV6-1 with TRBJ1-2; a weak D match, TRBD1 (6 bases). Germline V gene lookup returns CDR1 MNHNS and CDR2 SASEGT. This CDR3 contains 15 residues. V shed 3 bases and J shed 8 bases, with 19 bases lying between them. CDR3 sequence reads: CASSDSGGRGVGYTF. CDR3 coding DNA: TGTGCCAGCAGTGATTCCGGGGGGCGCGGGGTCGGCTACACCTTC.

In its sample, this clone was seen once. This sequence joins TRBV9 and TRBJ2-3; 7 nucleotides agree with TRBD2. Germline loops: CDR1 SGDLS, CDR2 YYNGEE. J was trimmed by 0 bases and V by 3 bases; bases with no gene match: 4. The CDR3 spans 15 residues. CDR3 DNA: TGTGCCAGCAGCGAAGCGGGAACTAGCACAGATACGCAGTATTTT. This encodes CASSEAGTSTDTQYF. Complete variable domain (other parts from reference TRBV9 and TRBJ2-3): DSGVTQTPKHLITATGQRVTLRCSPRSGDLSVYWYQQSLDQGLQFLIQYYNGEERAKGNILERFSAQQFPDLHSELNLSSLELGDSALYFCASSEAGTSTDTQYFGPGTRLTVL.

This sequence joins TRBV6-6 and TRBJ1-5; no firm D call. The germline gives CDR1 MNHNY, CDR2 SVGAGI (reference sequence). The CDR3 spans 13 residues. V was cut by 4 bases and J by 7 bases, with 11 bases left in between. CDR3 loop: CASSLGGPQPQHF. CDR3 in DNA: TGTGCCAGCAGTTTAGGAGGCCCGCAGCCCCAGCATTTT.

The chain recombines TRBV6-5 with TRBJ1-1; tentatively, D is TRBD1 (6 bases). This CDR3 is built from 12 residues. Per germline, CDR1 MNHEY and CDR2 SVGAGI. Trimming took off 8 bases at V and 6 bases at J, with 13 bases between the two ends. CDR3 protein: CASEGDGAEAFF. CDR3 DNA: TGTGCCAGCGAGGGGGACGGGGCTGAAGCTTTCTTT.

This sequence joins TRBV15 and TRBJ1-2; TRBD1 matches at 7 bases. Per germline, CDR1 LNHNV and CDR2 YYDKDF (reference sequence). V lost 2 bases, J lost 8 bases, and 11 bases stayed unmatched. This CDR3 has 15 amino acids. The CDR3 region is CATSRTGVVSRGYTF. In DNA form, the CDR3 reads TGTGCCACCAGCAGAACAGGGGTTGTCTCTCGGGGCTACACCTTC.

The chain combines TRBV10-3 with TRBJ2-1, with a weak D call TRBD1 (6 bases). The V gene's germline CDR1 is ENHRY and CDR2 SYGVKD. CDR3 size: 14 residues. V shed 3 bases and J shed 7 bases, with 13 bases lying between them. The CDR3 DNA is TGTGCCATCAGTGAACTGTACAGGGAAAATGAGCAGTTCTTC. This codes for CAISELYRENEQFF.

This chain links TRBV5-1 with TRBJ2-5, with a weak D call TRBD2 (5 bases). Trimming pared 0 bases from V and 5 bases from J, leaving 20 bases between. The CDR3 covers 17 residues. Germline V gene data show CDR1 as SGHRS and CDR2 as YFSETQ. The CDR3 DNA sequence: TGCGCCAGCAGCTTGGACGGCCGGGATCCAAAGTTGGAGACCCAGTACTTC. Amino acid sequence: CASSLDGRDPKLETQYF.

This clone was detected only once. V is TRBV6-1 and J is TRBJ2-3, with 12 positions matching TRBD2. Germline CDR1 reads MNHNS; CDR2 reads SASEGT. Trimming at V came to 3 bases and at J to 2 bases, leaving 3 bases not matched to a gene. The CDR3 extends over 16 amino acids. The DNA of the CDR3 is TGTGCCAGCAGTGACCCTAGCGGGAGGGCCACAGATACGCAGTATTTT. This encodes CASSDPSGRATDTQYF.

This chain links TRBV29-1 with TRBJ1-2, with 9 bases lining up with TRBD1. The CDR3 runs 13 residues. Germline V CDR1 and CDR2: SQVTM, ANQGSEA. Germline trimming cut 5 bases from V and 6 bases from J; bases unmatched to any gene: 7. In DNA form, the CDR3 reads TGCAGCGTTTGGACAGGGGTGAGCGATGGCTACACCTTC. Protein: CSVWTGVSDGYTF.

V usage is TRBV6-5 and J usage is TRBJ1-4; 9 bases agree with TRBD1. This CDR3 region has 15 residues. Germline V gene lookup returns CDR1 MNHEY and CDR2 SVGAGI. The V gene end was trimmed by 4 bases and the J gene end by 7 bases; junction bases not matched to a gene: 7. The CDR3 reads CASSSLDRGGEKLFF. As DNA, the CDR3 is TGTGCCAGCAGTTCCCTGGACAGGGGAGGTGAAAAACTGTTTTTT.

This clone was observed once. V and J are TRBV7-9 and TRBJ2-5; D is ambiguous. CDR3 length equals 14 residues. V was trimmed by 4 bases and J by 1 base, leaving 10 bases between them. Germline CDR1 reads SEHNR; CDR2 reads FQNEAQ (reference sequence). CDR3 protein: CASSSRLTQETQYF. The CDR3 DNA follows: TGTGCCAGCAGCTCGAGACTTACCCAAGAGACCCAGTACTTC.

In its sample, this clone was seen once. This chain uses TRBV6-2 or TRBV6-3 with TRBJ1-1; no firm D call. The CDR3 has 13 residues. Germline CDR1 reads MNHEY; CDR2 reads SVGEGT. Trimming took off 0 bases at V and 11 bases at J, with 13 bases between the two ends. In nucleotides, the CDR3 is TGTGCCAGCAGTTACTCGTTAGGAGTGACGGCTTTCTTT. It codes for CASSYSLGVTAFF.